The rows below give T cell receptor beta chains drawn from one sample of a study of T-cell memory formation after mild COVID-19. TCRdb ran MiXCR on the 5' RACE reads and lists one entry per CDR3 protein. The sample holds fewer than 700,000 distinct CDR3 sequences, around 17% seen once. What was sequenced was PBMCs or a T cell subset sorted from them (not recorded which). These receptors came from an adult woman who had mild COVID-19 (a few samples of this study predate the infection). Cell type and time point are not known. CDR3s include the opening cysteine and the closing phenylalanine or tryptophan. D genes are given only for firm matches. The size field is filled for only some rows; it gives once, few, many or a size class.

>TRBJ1-6|TRBV5-1|-|-|15
CASSLGPGEDSPLHF
TGCGCCAGCAGCTTGGGTCCCGGGGAAGACTCACCCCTCCACTTT
>TRBJ2-7|TRBV28|-|-|14
CASSQHRGPYEQYF
TGTGCCAGCAGTCAACACCGGGGCCCCTACGAGCAGTACTTC
>TRBJ1-5|TRBV20-1|-|-|12
CSASSYNQPQHF
TGCAGTGCATCGTCCTACAATCAGCCCCAGCATTTT
>TRBJ1-2|TRBV7-8|-|-|15
CASSLARGGPVGYTF
TGTGCCAGCAGCTTAGCGCGAGGGGGTCCGGTTGGCTACACCTTC
>TRBJ2-3|TRBV5-1|TRBD2|-|18
CASSLSERLAGGTDTQYF
TGCGCCAGCAGCTTGAGTGAGCGCCTAGCGGGGGGCACAGATACGCAGTATTTT
>TRBJ1-4|TRBV9|TRBD1|-|15
CASSAGQGSGEKLFF
TGTGCCAGCAGCGCTGGACAGGGGTCGGGCGAAAAACTGTTTTTT
>TRBJ2-2|TRBV3-1|TRBD2|-|15
CASSQLLAGVGELFF
TGTGCCAGCAGCCAGCTACTAGCGGGAGTCGGGGAGCTGTTTTTT
>TRBJ2-1|TRBV24-1|-|few|11
CATSGGREQFF
TGTGCCACCAGCGGTGGGCGCGAGCAGTTCTTC
>TRBJ2-1|TRBV10-3|TRBD2|few|17
CAISESVGLAGADEQFF
TGTGCCATCAGTGAGTCGGTTGGGCTAGCGGGGGCGGATGAGCAGTTCTTC
>TRBJ2-7|TRBV6-5|-|-|15
CASSLYSGRSYEQYF
TGTGCCAGCAGTCTTTATAGCGGCCGTTCCTACGAGCAGTACTTC
>TRBJ1-5|TRBV5-5|-|many|16
CASSRGPGAGDQPQHF
TGTGCCAGCAGCCGCGGCCCTGGAGCGGGCGATCAGCCCCAGCATTTT
>TRBJ2-3|TRBV5-5|-|-|17
CASSAHWGQSSTDTQYF
TGTGCCAGCAGCGCCCATTGGGGGCAATCTAGCACAGATACGCAGTATTTT
>TRBJ2-5|TRBV11-3|-|-|13
CASSGRVEETQYF
TGTGCCAGCAGCGGTCGGGTAGAAGAGACCCAGTACTTC
>TRBJ2-1|TRBV19|TRBD1|few|14
CASSIGSFEGAAFF
TGTGCCAGTAGTATCGGTAGTTTTGAGGGGGCAGCGTTCTTC
>TRBJ1-2|TRBV19|-|few|16
CASRAGIALLNYGYTF
TGTGCCAGTCGCGCAGGCATTGCTTTGCTTAACTATGGCTACACCTTC
>TRBJ1-1|TRBV6-5|-|few|15
CASSPAGNWNTEAFF
TGTGCCAGCAGTCCAGCCGGGAATTGGAACACTGAAGCTTTCTTT
>TRBJ2-1|TRBV12-5|-|few|11
CASGLKSEQFF
TGTGCTAGTGGTTTGAAGTCTGAGCAGTTCTTC
>TRBJ2-3|TRBV7-2|TRBD2|-|15
CASSSAGGWSDTQYF
TGTGCCAGCAGCTCAGCGGGGGGGTGGTCAGATACGCAGTATTTT
>TRBJ2-3|TRBV13|-|-|15
CASSPRDGRTDTQYF
TGTGCCAGCAGCCCCCGGGACGGCCGCACAGATACGCAGTATTTT
>TRBJ2-5|TRBV11-2|TRBD2|-|16
CASSLETSGGQETQYF
TGTGCCAGCAGCTTAGAGACTAGCGGGGGACAAGAGACCCAGTACTTC
>TRBJ2-7|TRBV30|-|-|14
CAWSVTGSAYEQYF
TGTGCCTGGAGTGTAACAGGGTCCGCCTACGAGCAGTACTTC
>TRBJ2-3|TRBV7-9|-|-|15
CASSLRWEAPDTQYF
TGTGCCAGCAGCTTACGGTGGGAGGCCCCAGATACGCAGTATTTT